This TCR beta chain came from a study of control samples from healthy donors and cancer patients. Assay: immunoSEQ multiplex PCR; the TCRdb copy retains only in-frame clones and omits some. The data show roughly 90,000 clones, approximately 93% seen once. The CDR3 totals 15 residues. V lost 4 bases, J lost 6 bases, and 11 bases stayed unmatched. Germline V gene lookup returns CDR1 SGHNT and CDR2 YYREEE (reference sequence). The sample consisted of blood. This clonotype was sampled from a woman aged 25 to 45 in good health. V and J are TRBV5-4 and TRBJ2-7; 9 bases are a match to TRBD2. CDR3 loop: CASSRGGAGGGEQYF. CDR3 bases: TGTGCCAGCAGCCGGGGTGGAGCGGGAGGTGGCGAGCAGTACTTC.